These 21 T cell receptor beta chains were all obtained from the same sample, sequenced in a study of cytomegalovirus exposure and HLA in healthy donors. PCR used 60 Vbeta primers and 13 Jbeta primers. Clones were read by immunoSEQ multiplex PCR, and TCRdb kept only the in-frame ones, dropping some. Found here are about 140,000 clones, 55% to 80% of them singletons; the top ten hold roughly 1.3%. The sequenced material came from PBMCs. These TCRs come from a woman between 35 and 50 years old in good health and CMV-seronegative.

About this clone itself: Other DNA sequences within the sample encode an identical CDR3. The rearrangement links TRBV9 to TRBJ2-1; no clear D gene. Trimming took off 0 bases at V and 0 bases at J, with 7 bases between the two ends. The CDR3 has 15 amino acids. Germline CDR1 is SGDLS and CDR2 is YYNGEE. The CDR3 nucleotides read TGTGCCAGCAGCGTAGCGGGTGGCTCCTACAATGAGCAGTTCTTC. Its protein is CASSVAGGSYNEQFF.

This clone was observed a handful of times. The chain joins TRBV4-2 to TRBJ1-3, with D unclear. Germline CDR1 is LGHNA and CDR2 is YNFKEQ. The CDR3 has 16 residues. Trimming pared 0 bases from V and 0 bases from J, leaving 9 bases between. DNA for the CDR3: TGTGCCAGCAGCCAAGATGGCACCCACTCTGGAAACACCATATATTTT. Protein: CASSQDGTHSGNTIYF.

This clone was recorded a few times. The V and J genes are TRBV5-1 and TRBJ2-2, with TRBD2 as a possible D gene (5 bases). This CDR3 is 14 amino acids long. V lost 4 bases and J lost 2, with 9 bases in between. Germline V gene data show CDR1 as SGHRS and CDR2 as YFSETQ. The CDR3 loop reads CASSREGNTGELFF. DNA of the CDR3: TGCGCCAGCAGCCGCGAGGGTAACACCGGGGAGCTGTTTTTT.

This chain links TRBV18 with TRBJ1-1; 7 positions agree with TRBD1. CDR1 is KGHSH, CDR2 LQKENI, per germline. The CDR3 covers 12 residues. With V trimmed by 3 bases and J by 11 bases, 6 bases remained unmatched. The CDR3 bases are TGTGCCAGCTCACCTACACAGGGGAATGCTTTCTTT. Its protein product is CASSPTQGNAFF.

The V call is TRBV21-1, the J call TRBJ2-1; the table's D call, TRBD1, has no DNA check behind it. TRBV21-1 is a pseudogene locus. The CDR3 extends over 21 amino acids. The CDR3 DNA sequence: TGTGCCAGCAGCAAAAGGGGGACAGGGGGCTTTACCATATCGTTTTGGGATGAGCAGTTCTTC. Residues: CASSKRGTGGFTISFWDEQFF.

This clone was recorded many times. V gene TRBV15 combines with J gene TRBJ2-7, with 7 nucleotides matching TRBD1. Germline assignment: CDR1 LNHNV and CDR2 YYDKDF (reference sequence). CDR3 length: 16 residues. V shed 1 base, J shed 6 bases, and the junction held 12 bases outside the gene matches. CDR3 amino acids: CATSRVLDRVVGEQYF. The CDR3, as DNA: TGTGCCACCAGCAGAGTCTTAGACAGGGTAGTAGGCGAGCAGTACTTC.

This chain links TRBV11-2 with TRBJ2-5; D gene ambiguous. V lost 4 bases, J lost 5 bases, and 5 bases lay in between. The V gene's germline CDR1 is SGHAT and CDR2 FQNNGV. This CDR3 spans 11 amino acids. The CDR3 coding sequence is TGTGCCAGCAGCTCAGGCGAGACCCAGTACTTC. It translates to CASSSGETQYF. Full variable domain (remainder filled in from reference TRBV11-2 and TRBJ2-5): EAGVAQSPRYKIIEKRQSVAFWCNPISGHATLYWYQQILGQGPKLLIQFQNNGVVDDSQLPKDRFSAERLKGVDSTLKIQPAKLEDSAVYLCASSSGETQYFGPGTRLLVL.

This chain joins TRBV19 and TRBJ2-1, with 11 bases lining up with TRBD2. The CDR3 spans 16 residues. Trimming removed 5 bases from V and 6 bases from J; junction bases left unmatched: 9. Germline CDR1 LNHDA, CDR2 SQIVND (reference sequence). This CDR3 is CASSVSRSGGANEQFF. CDR3 sequence (DNA): TGTGCCAGTAGTGTAAGCCGTAGCGGGGGGGCCAATGAGCAGTTCTTC.

The rearrangement uses TRBV15 and TRBJ1-5; 7 bases line up with TRBD1. Germline values: CDR1 LNHNV, CDR2 YYDKDF (reference sequence). The CDR3 spans 14 residues. The V and J ends lost 6 bases and 1 base, in that order; junction bases with no gene match: 3. This chain's CDR3 is CATREGASNQPQHF. The DNA of the CDR3 is TGTGCCACCAGGGAGGGGGCCAGCAATCAGCCCCAGCATTTT.

This clone was observed once. The rearrangement joins TRBV5-1 to TRBJ2-5; 8 nucleotides agree with TRBD2. With 4 bases clipped from V and 4 bases from J, the junction kept 9 bases outside the gene matches. Germline assignment: CDR1 SGHRS and CDR2 YFSETQ. The CDR3 consists of 15 residues. The CDR3 here is CASSISRGGTETQYF. DNA for the CDR3: TGCGCCAGCAGCATTTCACGGGGGGGCACAGAGACCCAGTACTTC.

This chain joins TRBV18 and TRBJ1-1; no clear D. Germline lookup yields CDR1 KGHSH and CDR2 LQKENI. This CDR3 is built from 12 residues. The V end was cut by 5 bases, the J end by 7 bases, with 11 bases between. The CDR3 is CASSSGRIEAFF. CDR3 coding DNA: TGTGCCAGCTCATCTGGGAGGATTGAAGCTTTCTTT.

This clone was found once. CDR3 residues: CASSPVRGDTEAFF. The CDR3 DNA reads as TGTGCCAGCTCACCCGTCAGGGGTGACACTGAAGCTTTCTTT. The chain uses TRBV18 and TRBJ1-1; D may be TRBD1 (6 bases). Looked up from germline, CDR1 is KGHSH and CDR2 is LQKENI. Trimming took 3 bases from V and 3 from J, leaving 11 bases between them. The CDR3 extends over 14 amino acids. Full variable domain (missing parts from reference TRBV18 and TRBJ1-1): NAGVMQNPRHLVRRRGQEARLRCSPMKGHSHVYWYRQLPEEGLKFMVYLQKENIIDESGMPKERFSAEFPKEGPSILRIQQVVRGDSAAYFCASSPVRGDTEAFFGQGTRLTVV.

This chain connects TRBV7-9 to TRBJ2-1; a possible D gene is TRBD2 (6 bases). Trimming stripped 4 bases from V and 7 bases from J, with 11 bases between. The CDR3 sequence is 13 residues long. Germline assignment: CDR1 SEHNR and CDR2 FQNEAQ (reference sequence). The DNA for the CDR3 is TGTGCCAGCAGCTGGGAGGTAGAGAATGAGCAGTTCTTC. Its protein is CASSWEVENEQFF.

CDR3: CASSLDRGQETQYF. Here the CDR3 DNA reads TGTGCCAGCAGCCTGGACAGGGGACAAGAGACCCAGTACTTC. J is TRBJ2-5 and V is TRBV13; 9 bases agree with TRBD1. Germline CDR1 PRHDT, CDR2 FYEKMQ (reference sequence). This CDR3 region has 14 residues. J gave up 2 bases and V 5 bases, and 3 bases lay outside the gene matches.

V usage is TRBV7-3 and J usage is TRBJ2-5; 8 bases map to TRBD1. This CDR3 contains 15 residues. Germline V lookup: CDR1 SGHTA, CDR2 FQGTGA. V trimming: 4 bases; J trimming: 4 bases; junction bases outside the gene matches: 8. The CDR3 DNA follows: TGTGCCAGCAGCTCCAGGGGGCAGGAAGGAGAGACCCAGTACTTC. Amino acids: CASSSRGQEGETQYF. Drawing the rest from reference TRBV7-3 and TRBJ2-5, the complete variable domain is GAGVSQTPSNKVTEKGKYVELRCDPISGHTALYWYRQSLGQGPEFLIYFQGTGAADDSGLPNDRFFAVRPEGSVSTLKIQRTERGDSAVYLCASSSRGQEGETQYFGPGTRLLVL.

In this sample, this clone turned up a few times. The V call is TRBV6-5, the J call TRBJ1-1; TRBD1 might be the D (6 bases). V was trimmed by 7 bases and J by 2 bases, leaving 17 bases between them. Germline CDR1 and CDR2: MNHEY and SVGAGI. This CDR3 has 15 amino acids. The CDR3 DNA sequence: TGTGCCAGCACAGGGGCAGGCGGTGGAAACACTGAAGCTTTCTTT. Residues: CASTGAGGGNTEAFF.

The J gene is TRBJ1-1, the V gene TRBV10-3, with D hard to call. This CDR3 contains 16 residues. Germline V CDR1 and CDR2: ENHRY, SYGVKD. Between the trimmed V and J ends, which lost 3 bases and 0 bases, there was a span of 14 bases. This CDR3 reads CAISEPPGRMNTEAFF. CDR3 sequence (DNA): TGTGCCATCAGTGAACCTCCGGGTCGGATGAACACTGAAGCTTTCTTT.

CDR3 loop: CASSFGRAFF. Here the CDR3 DNA reads TGTGCCAGCAGCTTCGGTCGAGCTTTCTTT. J is TRBJ1-1 and V is TRBV5-8; D is uncertain. The CDR3 has 10 residues. Per the germline V gene, CDR1 is SGHTS and CDR2 is YDEGEE. The ends were cut back, 2 bases at V and 10 bases at J, with 6 bases in the middle.

The CDR3 protein is CASSVAWGQEAFF. The DNA of the CDR3 is TGTGCCAGCAGCGTAGCCTGGGGACAGGAAGCTTTCTTT. The chain employs TRBV9 and TRBJ1-1, with 7 positions matching TRBD1. The CDR3 has 13 residues. The V gene's germline CDR1 is SGDLS and CDR2 YYNGEE. V was clipped by 0 bases and J by 8 bases; unmatched bases: 4.

The J gene is TRBJ2-2, the V gene TRBV9; 9 nucleotides agree with TRBD2. From germline, CDR1 is SGDLS and CDR2 YYNGEE. This CDR3 is built from 14 residues. V lost 7 bases to trimming and J lost 5 bases; unmatched junction nucleotides: 6. CDR3 region: CASSRTSATGELFF. The CDR3 region has the DNA TGTGCCAGCTCCCGGACTAGCGCAACCGGGGAGCTGTTTTTT.

The chain has TRBV9 and TRBJ1-1; D remains unclear. The CDR3 has 15 amino acids. Germline CDR1 and CDR2: SGDLS and YYNGEE. The V end lost 0 bases, the J end lost 0 bases, and 9 bases lay between the germline ends. The CDR3 loop reads CASSVGGGLNTEAFF. In DNA form, the CDR3 reads TGTGCCAGCAGCGTAGGCGGAGGCTTGAACACTGAAGCTTTCTTT. The complete variable domain, with remaining parts taken from reference TRBV9 and TRBJ1-1, reads DSGVTQTPKHLITATGQRVTLRCSPRSGDLSVYWYQQSLDQGLQFLIQYYNGEERAKGNILERFSAQQFPDLHSELNLSSLELGDSALYFCASSVGGGLNTEAFFGQGTRLTVV.